This TCR beta chain was identified during a study of shared clonotypes between healthy human individuals. Whole-study context: Each donor had three CD4 naive, three CD4 memory, two CD8 naive and one CD8 memory plate.

CDR3 size: 15 residues. CDR1 LNHDA and CDR2 SQIVND come from the germline V gene (reference sequence). Trimming shortened V by 1 base and J by 4 bases, and 13 bases separated the two germline ends. A word on this clone: Antigen unknown.

Clones were sequenced by immunoSEQ multiplex PCR, and TCRdb holds only the in-frame ones, with some missing. The data show about 2.3 million clones, with approximately 93% seen just once and about 0.41% held by the top ten. Study-wide results and caveats: A small donor pool kept down the genetic and exposure-history diversity that was represented. Roughly 5% of naive CD4 clonotypes were shared across a few donors. Only blood underwent sampling, and tissue repertoires likely differ.

The V gene is TRBV19, the J gene TRBJ1-1, with D possibly being TRBD1 (6 bases). The clonotype comes from a young man in good health. Some clones in this sample may be carry-over from other donors' samples. The sequencing sample was made of naive CD4+ T cells from PBMCs. Described subset: CD45RA+ positively selected. The DNA of the CDR3 is TGTGCCAGTAGTATAGTCTGGGGGCAAGCCACTGAAGCTTTCTTT. This codes for CASSIVWGQATEAFF.